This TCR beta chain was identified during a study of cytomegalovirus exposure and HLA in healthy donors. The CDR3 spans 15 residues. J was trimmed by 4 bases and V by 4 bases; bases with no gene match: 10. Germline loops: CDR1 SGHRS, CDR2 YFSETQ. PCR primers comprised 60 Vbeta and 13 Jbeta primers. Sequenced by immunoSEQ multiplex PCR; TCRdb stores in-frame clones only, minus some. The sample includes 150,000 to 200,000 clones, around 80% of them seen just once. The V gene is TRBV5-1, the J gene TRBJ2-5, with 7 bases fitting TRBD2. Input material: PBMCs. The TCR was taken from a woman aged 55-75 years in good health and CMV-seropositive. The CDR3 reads CASSPGRGGRETQYF. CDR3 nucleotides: TGCGCCAGCAGCCCCGGACGGGGAGGGCGAGAGACCCAGTACTTC. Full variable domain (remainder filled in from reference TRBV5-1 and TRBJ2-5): KAGVTQTPRYLIKTRGQQVTLSCSPISGHRSVSWYQQTPGQGLQFLFEYFSETQRNKGNFPGRFSGRQFSNSRSEMNVSTLELGDSALYLCASSPGRGGRETQYFGPGTRLLVL.